One and the same sample provided the 12 T cell receptor beta chains below, sequenced in a study of shared clonotypes between healthy human individuals. Only in-frame clones appear in the TCRdb table, and some are missing; sequencing was by immunoSEQ multiplex PCR. Found here are approximately 1.1 million clones, roughly 74% of them singletons; the top ten hold more than 0.5%. Sequencing used memory CD4+ T cells from PBMCs. Subset indicated: CD45RA-negative fraction. The receptor set was obtained from a man between 18 and 29 years old in good health. Some clones in this sample may be carry-over from other donors' samples.

This chain connects TRBV30 to TRBJ2-4, with D hard to call. CDR1 GTSNPN and CDR2 SVGIG come from the germline V gene (reference sequence). CDR3 length equals 12 residues. Trimming removed 0 bases at V and 10 bases at J, with 10 bases between. The CDR3 reads CAWSVRPGIQYF. CDR3 nucleotide sequence: TGTGCCTGGAGTGTACGGCCAGGAATTCAGTACTTC.

This sequence joins TRBV2 and TRBJ2-7; D gene ambiguous. The germline V and J ends were trimmed by 7 bases and 3 bases, with 10 bases remaining between them. The length of the CDR3 is 12 residues. Germline V gene lookup returns CDR1 SNHLY and CDR2 FYNNEI. The CDR3 region has the DNA TGTGCCAGCACTTTTATAAACTACGAGCAGTACTTC. It encodes CASTFINYEQYF.

The chain employs TRBV5-4 and TRBJ2-3; 8 bases are a match to TRBD1. The CDR3 extends over 18 amino acids. From germline, CDR1 is SGHNT and CDR2 YYREEE (reference sequence). V shed 7 bases and J 2 bases; nucleotides not matched to a gene: 18. The CDR3 coding sequence is TGTGCCAGCGAACCGAGAGCATCGGACAGGGTAGACACAGATACGCAGTATTTT. It codes for CASEPRASDRVDTDTQYF.

The rearrangement links TRBV5-1 to TRBJ2-2; a possible D gene is TRBD1 (6 bases). Germline lookup yields CDR1 SGHRS and CDR2 YFSETQ. Trimming removed 5 bases at V and 1 base at J, with 12 bases between. The CDR3 is made up of 15 amino acids. The CDR3 reads CASRERGGNTGELFF. Written as DNA, the CDR3 is TGCGCCAGCAGGGAGAGAGGGGGGAACACCGGGGAGCTGTTTTTT.

This clone came up many times. V is TRBV2 and J is TRBJ1-1, with TRBD1 as a possible D gene (5 bases). This CDR3 has 13 residues. CDR1 and CDR2 (germline): SNHLY, FYNNEI. Trimming pared 6 bases from V and 4 bases from J, leaving 12 bases between. The CDR3 here is CASSTGWGTEAFF. For the CDR3, the DNA is TGTGCCAGCAGCACAGGCTGGGGCACTGAAGCTTTCTTT.

V gene TRBV5-1 combines with J gene TRBJ2-5; D is perhaps TRBD2 (5 bases). The germline V gene encodes CDR1 SGHRS and CDR2 YFSETQ. The CDR3 runs 17 residues. The germline V and J ends were trimmed by 0 bases and 7 bases, with 22 bases remaining between them. CDR3 bases: TGCGCCAGCAGCTTGGTCGGCAGGCAATTGGGGAGCGGGACCCAGTACTTC. Translated, it gives CASSLVGRQLGSGTQYF.

This clone appeared once. At one of its ends the junction is not consistent with the germline gene, which may arise from a read error. The J gene is TRBJ2-2, the V gene TRBV18; D possibly matches TRBD1 or TRBD2 (6 bases each). The CDR3 has 16 amino acids. Germline lookup yields CDR1 KGHSH and CDR2 LQKENI. CDR3 sequence reads: CASSPLSGATTGGLFF. CDR3 coding DNA: TGTGCCAGCTCACCACTCTCAGGGGCGACCACCGGGGGGCTGTTTTTT.

The J gene is TRBJ2-1, the V gene TRBV4-1, with 14 positions matching TRBD2. The germline gives CDR1 MGHRA, CDR2 YSYEKL. This CDR3 is built from 15 residues. Trimming removed 6 bases from V and 5 bases from J; junction bases left unmatched: 3. CDR3 nucleotide sequence: TGCGCCAGCAGAACGGGACTAGCGGGGGACAATGAGCAGTTCTTC. It codes for CASRTGLAGDNEQFF.

This clone came up a few times. The V call is TRBV4-1, the J call TRBJ2-7, with D perhaps TRBD1 or TRBD2 (7 bases each). This CDR3 comprises 17 residues. The V gene's germline CDR1 is MGHRA and CDR2 YSYEKL. Trimming cost V 4 bases and J 0 bases, with 19 bases left between them. CDR3: CASSRGGGQTFSYEQYF. The CDR3 nucleotides are TGCGCCAGCAGCCGTGGGGGGGGACAGACCTTCTCCTACGAGCAGTACTTC.

Only one count was recorded for this clone. V and J are TRBV11-2 and TRBJ1-1, with no clear D. V lost 6 bases and J lost 6, with 14 bases in between. The CDR3 loop spans 13 amino acids. Germline V gene sequence: CDR1 SGHAT, CDR2 FQNNGV. In DNA, the CDR3 is TGTGCCAGCAGTACCCCCCGGGTCCCTGAAGCTTTCTTT. Protein sequence: CASSTPRVPEAFF.

This chain joins TRBV25-1 and TRBJ2-3; 11 nucleotides match TRBD2. There are 18 residues in the CDR3. Germline V gene sequence: CDR1 MGHDK, CDR2 SYGVNS. The trim removed 0 bases at V and 0 bases at J, leaving 5 bases unmatched. DNA for the CDR3: TGTGCCAGCAGTGAATATACACTAGCGGGAGCTAGCACAGATACGCAGTATTTT. Translation: CASSEYTLAGASTDTQYF.

V is TRBV5-1 and J is TRBJ1-1; D unresolved. The CDR3 is 14 residues long. In germline, CDR1 is SGHRS, CDR2 YFSETQ. Trimming took 2 bases from V and 0 from J, leaving 8 bases between them. The CDR3 here is CASSFNSLNTEAFF. The DNA of the CDR3 is TGCGCCAGCAGCTTTAACAGTTTGAACACTGAAGCTTTCTTT. Combining the CDR3 with reference TRBV5-1 and TRBJ1-1 gives the whole variable domain KAGVTQTPRYLIKTRGQQVTLSCSPISGHRSVSWYQQTPGQGLQFLFEYFSETQRNKGNFPGRFSGRQFSNSRSEMNVSTLELGDSALYLCASSFNSLNTEAFFGQGTRLTVV.